Below, one T cell receptor beta chain is given with its context. Its target is not known. This sample was included in a study of T cell responses to AZD1222 COVID-19 vaccine. Study-wide results and caveats: The donor cohort was predominantly white British with a female majority, and clonal diversity may have been underestimated. As reported, nearly half of all spike-specific TCRs target variant regions that are unmutated. Repertoires were obtained solely post-peak T cell response.

Assay: immunoSEQ multiplex PCR; the TCRdb copy retains only in-frame clones and omits some. The table lists more than 90,000 clones, about nine tenths of them singletons. The specimen was peripheral blood, collected on day 0 of AZD1222 vaccination. This sequence originates from an adult in good health.

CDR3 residues: CASSLVQGPQETQYF. The CDR3, as DNA: TGTGCCAGCAGCTTGGTCCAGGGGCCTCAAGAGACCCAGTACTTC. The chain recombines TRBV5-4 with TRBJ2-5; D perhaps matches TRBD1 (6 bases). V lost 0 bases to trimming and J lost 2 bases, with 11 bases between them. The CDR3 extends over 15 amino acids. Germline V gene data show CDR1 as SGHNT and CDR2 as YYREEE (reference sequence).